This paragraph covers one TCR beta chain sequence. Its antigen is still unknown. This record comes from a study of OX40 agonist ivuxolimab in advanced cancers. Overall study context: With ivuxolimab, an agonistic anti-OX40 (CD134) antibody, patients were treated. Notes on the study in general: Some nonresponders also had low normalized T-cell clonal expansion.

Trimming took off 8 bases at V and 0 bases at J, with 14 bases between the two ends. Germline values: CDR1 MNHEY, CDR2 SMNVEV (reference sequence). The CDR3 is 15 amino acids. Sequencing used immunoSEQ multiplex PCR; TCRdb keeps in-frame clones, though not all of them. The table has roughly 65,000 clones, almost 90% seen once; the top ten hold 0.85% to 1%. Sequences were derived from CD4+ or CD8+ T cells sorted from blood, sampled in a trial of the OX40 agonist ivuxolimab. This chain connects TRBV27 to TRBJ1-5, with D perhaps TRBD1 (5 bases). This TCR was recovered from an adult with an advanced solid tumor such as melanoma, head and neck, liver or kidney cancer. CDR3 sequence: CASGHSGDSNQPQHF. The CDR3 nucleotides read TGTGCCAGCGGACATTCGGGAGATAGCAATCAGCCCCAGCATTTT.